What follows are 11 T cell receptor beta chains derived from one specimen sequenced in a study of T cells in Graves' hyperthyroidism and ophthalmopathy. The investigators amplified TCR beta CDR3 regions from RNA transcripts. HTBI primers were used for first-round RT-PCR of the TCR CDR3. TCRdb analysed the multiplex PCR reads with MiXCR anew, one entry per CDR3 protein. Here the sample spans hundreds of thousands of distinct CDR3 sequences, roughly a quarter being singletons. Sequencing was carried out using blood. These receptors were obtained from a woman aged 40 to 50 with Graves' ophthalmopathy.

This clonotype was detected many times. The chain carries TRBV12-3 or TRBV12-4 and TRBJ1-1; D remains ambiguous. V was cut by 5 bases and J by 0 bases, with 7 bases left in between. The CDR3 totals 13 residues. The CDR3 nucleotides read TGTGCCAGCAGTGTAACAATGAACACTGAAGCTTTCTTT. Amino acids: CASSVTMNTEAFF.

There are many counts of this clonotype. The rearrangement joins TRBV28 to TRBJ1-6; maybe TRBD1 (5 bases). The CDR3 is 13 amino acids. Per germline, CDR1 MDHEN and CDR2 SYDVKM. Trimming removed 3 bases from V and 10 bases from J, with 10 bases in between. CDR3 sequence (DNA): TGTGCCAGCAGTTTCGAGGGGCGATCACCCCTCCACTTT. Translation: CASSFEGRSPLHF.

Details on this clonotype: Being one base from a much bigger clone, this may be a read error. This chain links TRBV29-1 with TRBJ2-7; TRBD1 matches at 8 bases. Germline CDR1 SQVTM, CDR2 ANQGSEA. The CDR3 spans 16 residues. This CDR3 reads CSAEDRTGGLDYEQYF. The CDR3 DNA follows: TGCAGCGCTGAAGATCGCACAGGGGGGTTAGACTACGAGCAGTACTTC.

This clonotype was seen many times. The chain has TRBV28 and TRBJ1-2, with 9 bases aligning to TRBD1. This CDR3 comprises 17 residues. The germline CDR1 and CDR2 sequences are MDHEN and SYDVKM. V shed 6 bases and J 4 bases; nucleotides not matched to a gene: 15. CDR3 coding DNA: TGTGCCAGCAGAACCGGGACAGGGTACCTCAAGGCCTATGGCTACACCTTC. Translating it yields CASRTGTGYLKAYGYTF.

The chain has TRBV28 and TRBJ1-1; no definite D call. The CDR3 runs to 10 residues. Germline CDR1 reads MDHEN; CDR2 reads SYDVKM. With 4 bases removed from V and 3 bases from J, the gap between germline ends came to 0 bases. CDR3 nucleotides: TGTGCCAGCAGTTACACTGAAGCTTTCTTT. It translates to CASSYTEAFF. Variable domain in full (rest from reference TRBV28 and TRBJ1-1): DVKVTQSSRYLVKRTGEKVFLECVQDMDHENMFWYRQDPGLGLRLIYFSYDVKMKEKGDIPEGYSVSREKKERFSLILESASTNQTSMYLCASSYTEAFFGQGTRLTVV.

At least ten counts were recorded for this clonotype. CDR3 sequence reads: CASSLYGSGTYEQYF. For the CDR3, the DNA is TGTGCCAGCAGTTTATACGGTAGCGGGACCTACGAGCAGTACTTC. The J gene is TRBJ2-7, the V gene TRBV28; the match to TRBD2 covers 8 bases. The trim removed 1 base at V and 2 bases at J, leaving 4 bases unmatched. The CDR3 totals 15 residues. Germline V gene sequence: CDR1 MDHEN, CDR2 SYDVKM.

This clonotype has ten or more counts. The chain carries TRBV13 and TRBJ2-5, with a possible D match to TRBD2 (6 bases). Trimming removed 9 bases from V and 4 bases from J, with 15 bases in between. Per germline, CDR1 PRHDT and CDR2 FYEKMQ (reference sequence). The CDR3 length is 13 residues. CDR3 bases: TGTGCCAGTAAAAGGGCTAGCGTAGAGACCCAGTACTTC. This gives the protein CASKRASVETQYF.

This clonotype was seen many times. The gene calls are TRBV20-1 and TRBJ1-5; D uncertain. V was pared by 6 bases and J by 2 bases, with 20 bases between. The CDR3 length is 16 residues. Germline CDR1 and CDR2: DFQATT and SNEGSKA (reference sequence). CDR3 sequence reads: CSAKSPLQAGNQPQHF. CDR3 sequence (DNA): TGCAGTGCGAAGAGCCCGTTGCAAGCGGGCAATCAGCCCCAGCATTTT.

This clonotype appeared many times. CDR3 residues: CASSMGRTNQPQHF. The CDR3 bases are TGTGCCAGTAGTATGGGTAGAACCAATCAGCCCCAGCATTTT. V and J are TRBV19 and TRBJ1-5; D gene unclear. Looked up from germline, CDR1 is LNHDA and CDR2 is SQIVND (reference sequence). The CDR3 spans 14 residues. V lost 3 bases and J 3 bases, leaving 9 bases between the germline ends. Based on the CDR3 plus reference TRBV19 and TRBJ1-5, the full variable domain is DGGITQSPKYLFRKEGQNVTLSCEQNLNHDAMYWYRQDPGQGLRLIYYSQIVNDFQKGDIAEGYSVSREKKESFPLTVTSAQKNPTAFYLCASSMGRTNQPQHFGDGTRLSIL.

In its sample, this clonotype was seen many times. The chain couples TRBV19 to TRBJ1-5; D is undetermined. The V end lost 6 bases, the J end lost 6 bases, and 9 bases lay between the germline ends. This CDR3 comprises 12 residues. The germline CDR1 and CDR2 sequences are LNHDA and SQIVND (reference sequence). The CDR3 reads CASSGIGQPQHF. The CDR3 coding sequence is TGTGCCAGTAGCGGCATAGGTCAGCCCCAGCATTTT.

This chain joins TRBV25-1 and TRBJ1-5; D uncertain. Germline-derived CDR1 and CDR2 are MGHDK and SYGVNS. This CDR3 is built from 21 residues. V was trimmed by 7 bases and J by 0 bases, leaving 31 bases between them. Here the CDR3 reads CASTTSLGRRFRLYSNQPQHF. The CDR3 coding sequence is TGTGCCAGCACCACTTCTCTGGGCAGGCGGTTTCGGCTATATAGCAATCAGCCCCAGCATTTT.